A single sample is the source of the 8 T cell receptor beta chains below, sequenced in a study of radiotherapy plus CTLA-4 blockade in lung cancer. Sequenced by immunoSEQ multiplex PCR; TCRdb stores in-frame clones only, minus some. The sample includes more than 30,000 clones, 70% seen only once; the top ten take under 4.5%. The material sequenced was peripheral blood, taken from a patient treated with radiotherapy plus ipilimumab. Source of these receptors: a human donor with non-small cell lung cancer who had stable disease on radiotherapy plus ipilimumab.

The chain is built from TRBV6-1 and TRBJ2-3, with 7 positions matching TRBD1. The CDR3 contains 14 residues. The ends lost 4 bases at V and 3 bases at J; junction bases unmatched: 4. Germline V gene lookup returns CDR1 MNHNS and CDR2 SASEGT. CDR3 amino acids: CASSGDSLTDTQYF. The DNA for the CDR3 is TGTGCCAGCAGTGGGGACAGTCTTACAGATACGCAGTATTTT.

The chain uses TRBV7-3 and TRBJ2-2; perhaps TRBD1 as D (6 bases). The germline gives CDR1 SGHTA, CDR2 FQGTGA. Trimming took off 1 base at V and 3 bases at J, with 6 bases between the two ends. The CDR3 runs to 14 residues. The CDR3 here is CASSLKGDTGELFF. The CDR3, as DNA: TGTGCCAGCAGCTTAAAGGGGGACACCGGGGAGCTGTTTTTT.

CDR3 DNA sequence: TGTGCCAGCAGCTTAGGTACCGGGACAGGGTATAGCAATCAGCCCCAGCATTTT. This gives the protein CASSLGTGTGYSNQPQHF. V is TRBV7-2 and J is TRBJ1-5, with TRBD1 matching 9 bases. The CDR3 runs 18 residues. The germline V gene encodes CDR1 SGHTA and CDR2 FQGNSA. The V segment lost 1 base and the J segment 0 bases; nucleotides outside the gene matches: 7.

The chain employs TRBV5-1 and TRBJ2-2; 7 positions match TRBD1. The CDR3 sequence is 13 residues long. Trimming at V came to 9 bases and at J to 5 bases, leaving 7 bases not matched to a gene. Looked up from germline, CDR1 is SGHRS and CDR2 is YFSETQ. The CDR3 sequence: CATTGKVTGELFF. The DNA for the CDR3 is TGCGCCACGACAGGGAAAGTAACCGGGGAGCTGTTTTTT. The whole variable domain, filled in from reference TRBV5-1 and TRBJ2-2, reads KAGVTQTPRYLIKTRGQQVTLSCSPISGHRSVSWYQQTPGQGLQFLFEYFSETQRNKGNFPGRFSGRQFSNSRSEMNVSTLELGDSALYLCATTGKVTGELFFGEGSRLTVL.

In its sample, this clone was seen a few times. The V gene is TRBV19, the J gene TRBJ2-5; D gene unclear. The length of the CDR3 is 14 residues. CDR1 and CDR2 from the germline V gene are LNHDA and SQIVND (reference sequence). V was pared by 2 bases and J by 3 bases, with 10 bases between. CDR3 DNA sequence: TGTGCCAGTAGTATACCGTCTCCCAAAGAGACCCAGTACTTC. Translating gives CASSIPSPKETQYF.

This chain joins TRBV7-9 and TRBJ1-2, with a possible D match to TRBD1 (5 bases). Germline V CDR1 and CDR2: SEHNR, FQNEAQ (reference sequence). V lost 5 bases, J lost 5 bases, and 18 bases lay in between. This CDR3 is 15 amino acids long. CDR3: CASSATGLNPYGYTF. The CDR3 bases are TGTGCCAGCAGCGCCACGGGACTCAACCCGTATGGCTACACCTTC.

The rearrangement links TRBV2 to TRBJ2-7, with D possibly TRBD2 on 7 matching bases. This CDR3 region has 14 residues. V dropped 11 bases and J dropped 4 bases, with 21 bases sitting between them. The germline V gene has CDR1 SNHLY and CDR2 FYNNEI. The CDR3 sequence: CAGRDLGGRYEQYF. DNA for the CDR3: TGTGCCGGCCGAGACCTCGGGGGGCGGTACGAGCAGTACTTC.

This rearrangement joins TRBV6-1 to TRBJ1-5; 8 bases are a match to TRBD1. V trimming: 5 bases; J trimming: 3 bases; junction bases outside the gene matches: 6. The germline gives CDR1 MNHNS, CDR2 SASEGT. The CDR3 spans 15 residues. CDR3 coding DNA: TGTGCCAGCAGTACTGACAGGGGTCTCAATCAGCCCCAGCATTTT. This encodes CASSTDRGLNQPQHF.